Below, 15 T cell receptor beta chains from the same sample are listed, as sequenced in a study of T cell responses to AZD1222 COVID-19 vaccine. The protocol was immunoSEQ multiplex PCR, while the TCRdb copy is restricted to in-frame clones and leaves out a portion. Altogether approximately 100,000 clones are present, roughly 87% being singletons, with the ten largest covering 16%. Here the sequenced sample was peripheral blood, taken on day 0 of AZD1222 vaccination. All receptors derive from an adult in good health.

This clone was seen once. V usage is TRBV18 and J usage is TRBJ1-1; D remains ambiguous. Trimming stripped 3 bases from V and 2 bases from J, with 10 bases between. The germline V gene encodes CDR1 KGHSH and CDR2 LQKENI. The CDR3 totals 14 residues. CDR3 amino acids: CASSPGGGNTEAFF. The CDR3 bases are TGTGCCAGCTCACCTGGCGGAGGTAACACTGAAGCTTTCTTT. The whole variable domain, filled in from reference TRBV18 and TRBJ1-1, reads NAGVMQNPRHLVRRRGQEARLRCSPMKGHSHVYWYRQLPEEGLKFMVYLQKENIIDESGMPKERFSAEFPKEGPSILRIQQVVRGDSAAYFCASSPGGGNTEAFFGQGTRLTVV.

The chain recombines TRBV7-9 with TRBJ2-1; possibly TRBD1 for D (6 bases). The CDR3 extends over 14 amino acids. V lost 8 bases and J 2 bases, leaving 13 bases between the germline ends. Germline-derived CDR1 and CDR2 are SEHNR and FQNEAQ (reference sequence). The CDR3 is CASRPRGPYNEQFF. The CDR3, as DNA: TGTGCCAGCCGTCCCAGGGGTCCCTACAATGAGCAGTTCTTC.

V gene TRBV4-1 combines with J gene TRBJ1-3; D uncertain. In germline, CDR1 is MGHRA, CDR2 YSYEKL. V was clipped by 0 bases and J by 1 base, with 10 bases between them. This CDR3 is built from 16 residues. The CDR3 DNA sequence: TGCGCCAGCAGCCAAGATTTACGGGGATCTGGAAACACCATATATTTT. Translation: CASSQDLRGSGNTIYF.

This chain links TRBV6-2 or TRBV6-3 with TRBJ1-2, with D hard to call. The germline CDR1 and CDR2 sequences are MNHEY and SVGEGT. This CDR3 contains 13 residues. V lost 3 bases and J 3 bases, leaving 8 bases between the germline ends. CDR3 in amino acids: CASSYRRDYGYTF. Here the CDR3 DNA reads TGTGCCAGCAGTTATCGGAGGGACTATGGCTACACCTTC.

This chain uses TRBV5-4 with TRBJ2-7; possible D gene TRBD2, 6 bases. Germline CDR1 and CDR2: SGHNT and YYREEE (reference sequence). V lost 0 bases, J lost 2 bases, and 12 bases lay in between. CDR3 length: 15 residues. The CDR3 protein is CASSLAISGPYEQYF. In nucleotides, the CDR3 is TGTGCCAGCAGCTTGGCTATTAGCGGACCCTACGAGCAGTACTTC.

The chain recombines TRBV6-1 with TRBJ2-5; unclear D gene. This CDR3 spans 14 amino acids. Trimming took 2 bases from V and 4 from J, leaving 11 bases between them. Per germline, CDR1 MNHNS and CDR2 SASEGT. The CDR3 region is CASSEWRIRETQYF. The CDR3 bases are TGTGCCAGCAGTGAATGGCGGATCAGAGAGACCCAGTACTTC.

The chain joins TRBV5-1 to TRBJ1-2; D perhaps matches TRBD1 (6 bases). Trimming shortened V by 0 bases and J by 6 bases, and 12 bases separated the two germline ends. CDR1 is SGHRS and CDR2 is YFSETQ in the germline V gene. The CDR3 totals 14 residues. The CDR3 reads CASSLDQGNDGYTF. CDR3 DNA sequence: TGCGCCAGCAGCTTGGACCAGGGGAACGATGGCTACACCTTC.

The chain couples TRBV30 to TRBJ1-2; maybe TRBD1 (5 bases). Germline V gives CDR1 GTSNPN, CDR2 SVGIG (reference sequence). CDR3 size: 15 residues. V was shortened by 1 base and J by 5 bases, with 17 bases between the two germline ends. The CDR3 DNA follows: TGTGCCTGGAGTGAAGGGGACGGGGTCGGTTATGGCTACACCTTC. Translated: CAWSEGDGVGYGYTF. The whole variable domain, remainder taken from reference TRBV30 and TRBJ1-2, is SQTIHQWPATLVQPVGSPLSLECTVEGTSNPNLYWYRQAAGRGLQLLFYSVGIGQISSEVPQNLSASRPQDRQFILSSKKLLLSDSGFYLCAWSEGDGVGYGYTFGSGTRLTVV.

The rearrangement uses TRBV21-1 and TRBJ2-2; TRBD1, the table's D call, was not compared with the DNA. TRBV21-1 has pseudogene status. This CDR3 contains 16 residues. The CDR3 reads CASSKDAVWNTGELFF. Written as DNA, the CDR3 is TGTGCCAGCAGCAAAGATGCAGTATGGAACACCGGGGAGCTGTTTTTT.

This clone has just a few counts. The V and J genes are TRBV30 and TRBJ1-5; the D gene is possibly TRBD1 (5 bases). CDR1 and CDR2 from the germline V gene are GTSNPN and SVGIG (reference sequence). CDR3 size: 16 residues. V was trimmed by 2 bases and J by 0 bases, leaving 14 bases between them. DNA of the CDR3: TGTGCCTGGAGTCTCCCGGGGCTTATTAGCAATCAGCCCCAGCATTTT. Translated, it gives CAWSLPGLISNQPQHF.

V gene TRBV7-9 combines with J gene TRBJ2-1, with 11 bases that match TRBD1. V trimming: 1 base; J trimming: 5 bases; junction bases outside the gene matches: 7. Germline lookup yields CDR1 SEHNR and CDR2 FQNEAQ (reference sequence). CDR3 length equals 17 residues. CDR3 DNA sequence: TGTGCCAGCAGCTTAGGGACAGGGGGCCGATTAAACAATGAGCAGTTCTTC. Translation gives CASSLGTGGRLNNEQFF. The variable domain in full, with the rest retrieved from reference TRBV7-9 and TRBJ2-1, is DTGVSQNPRHKITKRGQNVTFRCDPISEHNRLYWYRQTLGQGPEFLTYFQNEAQLEKSRLLSDRFSAERPKGSFSTLEIQRTEQGDSAMYLCASSLGTGGRLNNEQFFGPGTRLTVL.

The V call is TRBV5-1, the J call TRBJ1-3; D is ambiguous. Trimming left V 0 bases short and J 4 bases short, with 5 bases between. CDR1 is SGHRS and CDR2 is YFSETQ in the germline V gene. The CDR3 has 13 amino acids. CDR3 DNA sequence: TGCGCCAGCAGCTTGGGTTTAGGAAACACCATATATTTT. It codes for CASSLGLGNTIYF.

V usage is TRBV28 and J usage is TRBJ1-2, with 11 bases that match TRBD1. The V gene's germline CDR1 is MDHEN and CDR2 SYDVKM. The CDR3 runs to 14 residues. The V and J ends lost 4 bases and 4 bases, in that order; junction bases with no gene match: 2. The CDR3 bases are TGTGCCAGCAGTTCGGGACAGGGGGTCTATGGCTACACCTTC. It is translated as CASSSGQGVYGYTF.

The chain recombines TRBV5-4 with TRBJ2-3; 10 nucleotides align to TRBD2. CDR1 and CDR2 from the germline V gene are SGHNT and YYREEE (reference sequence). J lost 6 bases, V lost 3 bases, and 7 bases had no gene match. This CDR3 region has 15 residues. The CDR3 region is CASSYTSGMLDTQYF. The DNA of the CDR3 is TGTGCCAGCAGCTACACTAGCGGGATGTTGGATACGCAGTATTTT.

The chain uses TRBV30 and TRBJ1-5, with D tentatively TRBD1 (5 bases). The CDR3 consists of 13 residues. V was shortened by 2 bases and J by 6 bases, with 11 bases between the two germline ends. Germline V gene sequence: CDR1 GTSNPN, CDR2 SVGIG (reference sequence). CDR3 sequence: CAWSRWQGQPQHF. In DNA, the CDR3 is TGTGCCTGGAGTAGGTGGCAGGGTCAGCCCCAGCATTTT.